A selection of T cell receptor beta chains follows, all from one sample in a study of T cell repertoires in cytomegalovirus infection. TCRdb redid the calling of the reads with MiXCR, one entry per CDR3 protein. The sample consists of about 180,000 distinct CDR3 sequences, 17% of them appearing once. The sample was CD8+ T cells from PBMCs. The receptors here all came from a human donor in good health (CMV status not recorded). Some clones in this sample may be carry-over from other donors' samples. Each CDR3 is given with its conserved first and last residue. A D gene is named only where the DNA matches it firmly. Only part of the rows carry a size: once, few, many, or a class if the clone is expanded.

D gene	clone size	V gene	J gene	CDR3 protein	CDR3 DNA
-	-	TRBV7-9	TRBJ2-7	CASRQGVHEQYF	TGTGCCAGCAGGCAGGGTGTCCACGAGCAGTACTTC
TRBD2	-	TRBV28	TRBJ2-7	CASRGTSGRGEQYF	TGTGCCAGCCGGGGGACTAGCGGGCGGGGCGAGCAGTACTTC
-	-	TRBV7-6	TRBJ2-5	CASSSPLAEDPETQYF	TGTGCCAGCAGCTCTCCATTAGCAGAGGACCCAGAGACCCAGTACTTC
-	few	TRBV11-2	TRBJ2-1	CASSLSAPFF	TGTGCCAGCAGCTTAAGTGCTCCGTTCTTC
TRBD2	few	TRBV7-6	TRBJ2-3	CASSYLAGADTQYF	TGTGCCAGCAGCTACCTAGCGGGGGCGGATACGCAGTATTTT
TRBD2	once	TRBV6-2/TRBV6-3	TRBJ2-7	CARSYSSGGYEQYF	TGTGCCCGCAGTTACTCATCGGGGGGTTACGAGCAGTACTTC
TRBD2	-	TRBV7-2	TRBJ2-5	CASEGLAGGLDQETQYF	TGTGCCAGCGAGGGACTAGCGGGGGGGCTGGACCAAGAGACCCAGTACTTC
TRBD1	few	TRBV12-3/TRBV12-4	TRBJ2-1	CASSLTLGTGTRGDNEQFF	TGTGCCAGCAGTTTAACCCTTGGGACAGGTACGAGGGGCGACAATGAGCAGTTCTTC
-	few	TRBV11-2	TRBJ2-2	CASSSKELFF	TGTGCCAGCAGCTCCAAAGAGCTGTTTTTT
-	-	TRBV7-9	TRBJ1-2	CASYTGGHGIIYGYTF	TGTGCCAGCTATACGGGGGGGCACGGGATAATCTATGGCTACACCTTC
-	-	TRBV6-6	TRBJ1-5	CASSYSSKGQPQHF	TGTGCCAGCAGTTATTCTTCTAAGGGACAGCCCCAGCATTTT
TRBD1	few	TRBV12-3/TRBV12-4	TRBJ2-7	CASTAGQAYEQYF	TGTGCCAGCACCGCCGGACAGGCCTACGAGCAGTACTTC
TRBD2	few	TRBV4-2	TRBJ2-1	CASSQGLAGGGSSYNEQFF	TGTGCCAGCAGCCAAGGGCTAGCGGGGGGGGGGAGCTCCTACAATGAGCAGTTCTTC
TRBD1	-	TRBV20-1	TRBJ1-1	CSASRQGNTEAFF	TGCAGTGCTAGCAGACAGGGGAACACTGAAGCTTTCTTT
TRBD1	-	TRBV10-2	TRBJ2-7	CASSEEGASYEQYF	TGCGCCAGCAGTGAAGAGGGGGCTTCCTACGAGCAGTACTTC
-	few	TRBV7-2	TRBJ2-7	CASSLRDPLSPYEQYF	TGTGCCAGCAGCCTGCGGGACCCCTTAAGCCCCTACGAGCAGTACTTC